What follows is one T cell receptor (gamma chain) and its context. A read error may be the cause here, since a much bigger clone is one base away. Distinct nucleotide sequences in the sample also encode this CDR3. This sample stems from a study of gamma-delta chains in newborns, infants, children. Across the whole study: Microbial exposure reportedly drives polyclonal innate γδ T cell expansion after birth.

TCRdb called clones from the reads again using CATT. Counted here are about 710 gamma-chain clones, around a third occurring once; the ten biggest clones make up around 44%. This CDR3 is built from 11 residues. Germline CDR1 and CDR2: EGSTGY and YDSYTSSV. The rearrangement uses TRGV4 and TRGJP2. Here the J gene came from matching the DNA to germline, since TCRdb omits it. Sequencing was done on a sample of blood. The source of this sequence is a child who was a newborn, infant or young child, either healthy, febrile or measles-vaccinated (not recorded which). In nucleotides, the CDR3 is TGTGCCTCCTTTAGTGACTGGATCAAGACGTTT. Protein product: CASFSDWIKTF.